The source of this TCR beta chain is a study of blood T cell repertoires in COVID-19. Germline CDR1 SGHDN, CDR2 FVKESK. V lost 4 bases, J lost 1 base, and 7 bases stayed unmatched. The CDR3 runs to 16 residues. The authors' processing: Amplification of reference gene primers was used by the study to estimate nucleated cell counts. Assay used: immunoSEQ multiplex PCR; TCRdb lists only in-frame clones, some missing. The V and J calls and clone size come from that table; D and trimming were worked out from the DNA. The sample carries a few hundred thousand clones, 70% to 90% recorded once. This receptor was obtained from a woman aged 40 to 49 who had recovered from COVID-19. The sequencing input was PBMCs or T cells enriched from blood (not recorded which). This chain joins TRBV14 and TRBJ2-1; 7 nucleotides agree with TRBD2. The CDR3 protein is CASSLLGGSSYNEQFF. The DNA for the CDR3 is TGTGCCAGCAGCCTTCTCGGGGGGTCTTCCTACAATGAGCAGTTCTTC.